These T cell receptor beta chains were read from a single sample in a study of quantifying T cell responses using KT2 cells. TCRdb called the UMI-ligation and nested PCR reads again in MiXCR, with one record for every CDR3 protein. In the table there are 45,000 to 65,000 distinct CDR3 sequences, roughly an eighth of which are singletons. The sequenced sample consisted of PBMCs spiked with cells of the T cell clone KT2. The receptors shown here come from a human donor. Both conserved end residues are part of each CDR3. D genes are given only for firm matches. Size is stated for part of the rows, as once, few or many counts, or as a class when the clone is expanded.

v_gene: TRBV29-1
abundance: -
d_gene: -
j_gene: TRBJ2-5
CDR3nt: TGCAGCGTTGAACGCGCCGGCCTGGAGACCCAGTACTTC
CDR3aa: CSVERAGLETQYF

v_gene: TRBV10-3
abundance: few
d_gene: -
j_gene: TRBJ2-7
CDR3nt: TGTGCCATCAGTACAGTTAGCTCCTACGAGCAGTACTTC
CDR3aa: CAISTVSSYEQYF

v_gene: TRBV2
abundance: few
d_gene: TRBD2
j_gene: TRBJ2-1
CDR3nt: TGTGCCAGCAGAGAGAGCGGGAGTTGGTACAATGAGCAGTTCTTC
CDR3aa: CASRESGSWYNEQFF

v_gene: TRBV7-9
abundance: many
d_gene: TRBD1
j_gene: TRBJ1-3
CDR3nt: TGTGCCAGCAGCTACGGACAGGGCCTCTCTGGAAACACCATATATTTT
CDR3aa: CASSYGQGLSGNTIYF

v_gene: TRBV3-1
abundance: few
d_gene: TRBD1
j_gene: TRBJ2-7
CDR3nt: TGTGCCAGCAGCCTCAGGACAGGGGTTTCCTACGAGCAGTACTTC
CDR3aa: CASSLRTGVSYEQYF

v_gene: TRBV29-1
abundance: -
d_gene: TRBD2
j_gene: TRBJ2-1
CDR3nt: TGCAGCGTTGAGATGGGGGGGAGCTCCTACAATGAGCAGTTCTTC
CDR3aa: CSVEMGGSSYNEQFF

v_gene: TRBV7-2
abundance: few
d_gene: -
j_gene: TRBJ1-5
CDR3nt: TGTGCCAGCAGCGCCCCCGGCGCAGGGGGCAATCAGCCCCAGCATTTT
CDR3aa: CASSAPGAGGNQPQHF

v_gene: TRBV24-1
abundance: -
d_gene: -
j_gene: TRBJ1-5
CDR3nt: TGTGCCACCAGTGATTGGGACGGAGGCAATCAGCCCCAGCATTTT
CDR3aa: CATSDWDGGNQPQHF

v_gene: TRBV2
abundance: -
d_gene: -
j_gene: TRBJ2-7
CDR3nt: TGTGCCAGCACCGGGACCTACGAGCAGTACTTC
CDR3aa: CASTGTYEQYF

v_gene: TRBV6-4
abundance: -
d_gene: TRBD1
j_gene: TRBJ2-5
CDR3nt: TGTGCCAGCAGTGACAGTCAGGGGGATGGGGTCCAAGAGACCCAGTACTTC
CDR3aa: CASSDSQGDGVQETQYF

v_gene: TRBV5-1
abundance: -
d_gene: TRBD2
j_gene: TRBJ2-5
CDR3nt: TGCGCCAGCAGCTTGGACGGGGGGGCCTGGGAGACCCAGTACTTC
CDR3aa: CASSLDGGAWETQYF

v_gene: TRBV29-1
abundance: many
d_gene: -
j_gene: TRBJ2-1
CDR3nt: TGCAGCGTACCCGTCGATAATGAGCAGTTCTTC
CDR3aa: CSVPVDNEQFF

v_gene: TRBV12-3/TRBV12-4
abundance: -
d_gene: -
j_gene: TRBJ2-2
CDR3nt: TGTGCCAGCAGTTTCCGGGACGGTAACACCGGGGAGCTGTTTTTT
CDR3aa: CASSFRDGNTGELFF

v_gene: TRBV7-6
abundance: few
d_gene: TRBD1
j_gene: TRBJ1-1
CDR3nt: TGTGCCAGCAGCAATGAACAGGGGGCGAGGTGGACTGAAGCTTTCTTT
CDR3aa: CASSNEQGARWTEAFF

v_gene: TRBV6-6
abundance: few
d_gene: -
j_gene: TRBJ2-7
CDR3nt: TGTGCCTCTAAACTCAGGGTTACCGAGCAGTACTTC
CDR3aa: CASKLRVTEQYF

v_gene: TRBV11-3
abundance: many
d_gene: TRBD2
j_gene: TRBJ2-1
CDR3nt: TGTGCCAGCAGCTTAGCGGGGGGGTACAATGAGCAGTTCTTC
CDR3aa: CASSLAGGYNEQFF

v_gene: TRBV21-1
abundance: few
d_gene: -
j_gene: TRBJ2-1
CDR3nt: TGTGCCAGCAGCAAAGAGCCTCCTAGCGGGAGCAATGAGCAGTTCTTC
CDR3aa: CASSKEPPSGSNEQFF

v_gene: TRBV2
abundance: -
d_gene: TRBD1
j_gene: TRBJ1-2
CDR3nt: TGTGCCAGCACCGGACAGGGTTTAAGTGACTACACCTTC
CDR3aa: CASTGQGLSDYTF